This T cell receptor (beta chain) emerged from a study of T-cell memory formation after mild COVID-19. Study at large: TCR clusters showed largely donor specificity. Study outcomes and limitations: Contracting clones localized mainly to CM and EM when CD4+ and mainly to EMRA when CD8+. The appearance of some responding clones in pre-infection memory suggested that cross-reactive memory joined.

With constant-segment primers, 5'RACE yielded cDNA libraries of TCR alpha and TCR beta that carried sample barcodes and UMIs. TCRdb fed the 5' RACE reads into MiXCR, producing one record per CDR3 protein. The sample shows around 200,000 distinct CDR3 sequences, around 20% of them seen only once. Of note for this clonotype: Its antigen is as yet unknown.

This receptor was taken from a man between 18 and 29 years old who had mild COVID-19 (a few samples of this study predate the infection). Cell type and time point are not known. The sequencing sample was made of PBMCs or a T cell subset sorted from them (not recorded which).

The CDR3 DNA is TGTGCCAGCAGCTTGCTCTCCTCTGGAAACACCATATATTTT. Translated, it gives CASSLLSSGNTIYF. The chain recombines TRBV5-5 with TRBJ1-3; no firm D call. CDR1 is SGHKS, CDR2 YYEKEE, per germline (reference sequence). This CDR3 region has 14 residues. The V gene lost 1 base and the J gene lost 0 bases, with 5 bases spanning the gap.